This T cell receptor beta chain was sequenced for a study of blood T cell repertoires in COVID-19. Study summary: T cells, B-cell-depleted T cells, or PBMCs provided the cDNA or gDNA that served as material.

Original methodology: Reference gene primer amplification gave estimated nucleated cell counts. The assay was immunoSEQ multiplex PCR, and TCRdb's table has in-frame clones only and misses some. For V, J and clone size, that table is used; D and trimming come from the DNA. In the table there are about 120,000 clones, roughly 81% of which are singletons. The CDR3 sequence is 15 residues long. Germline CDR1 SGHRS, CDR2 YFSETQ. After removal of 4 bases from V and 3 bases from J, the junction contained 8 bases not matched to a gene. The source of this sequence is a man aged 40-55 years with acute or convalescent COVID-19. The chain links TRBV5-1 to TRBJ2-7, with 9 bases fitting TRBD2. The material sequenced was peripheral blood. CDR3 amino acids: CASSRTASGIYEQYF. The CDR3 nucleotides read TGCGCCAGCAGCAGAACGGCTAGCGGGATCTACGAGCAGTACTTC.